Below, 16 T cell receptor beta chains from the same sample are listed, as sequenced in a study of blood T cell repertoires in COVID-19. Sequencing was performed with immunoSEQ multiplex PCR; in TCRdb, only in-frame clones are kept and a portion is missing. The sample holds about 170,000 clones, approximately 79% seen once. Sequences were obtained from PBMCs or T cells enriched from blood (not recorded which). These receptors all come from a woman between 65 and 79 years old in a cohort exposed to, infected with or recovered from COVID-19 (not recorded which).

J is TRBJ1-2 and V is TRBV4-1; D ambiguous. Germline CDR1 reads MGHRA; CDR2 reads YSYEKL. V lost 2 bases and J 7 bases, leaving 17 bases between the germline ends. This CDR3 has 15 residues. CDR3 protein: CASSQTPGVEVGYTF. CDR3 nucleotide sequence: TGCGCCAGCAGCCAAACTCCGGGAGTTGAAGTTGGCTACACCTTC.

The chain links TRBV11-3 to TRBJ2-1; a weak D match, TRBD1 (6 bases). The CDR3 is made up of 13 amino acids. V was trimmed by 2 bases and J by 6 bases, leaving 8 bases between them. Looked up from germline, CDR1 is SGHNT and CDR2 is YENEEA. CDR3 nucleotides: TGTGCCAGCAGCTTATCAGGGGTCAATGAGCAGTTCTTC. It is translated as CASSLSGVNEQFF.

V is TRBV2 and J is TRBJ1-2; 7 nucleotides align to TRBD1. The V gene end was trimmed by 3 bases and the J gene end by 10 bases; junction bases not matched to a gene: 14. Germline lookup yields CDR1 SNHLY and CDR2 FYNNEI. This CDR3 has 15 residues. This CDR3 reads CASSEARGDRAPYTF. The CDR3 DNA follows: TGTGCCAGCAGTGAGGCCCGTGGGGACAGAGCCCCCTACACCTTC.

The genes are TRBV28 and TRBJ2-7; the match to TRBD2 covers 9 bases. V dropped 8 bases and J dropped 0; count of bases not matched to a gene: 2. This CDR3 is 13 amino acids long. Germline V gene lookup returns CDR1 MDHEN and CDR2 SYDVKM. The CDR3, as DNA: TGTGCCAGCCGTAGCGGGAGCTCCTACGAGCAGTACTTC. Translated: CASRSGSSYEQYF. Full variable domain (remainder filled in from reference TRBV28 and TRBJ2-7): DVKVTQSSRYLVKRTGEKVFLECVQDMDHENMFWYRQDPGLGLRLIYFSYDVKMKEKGDIPEGYSVSREKKERFSLILESASTNQTSMYLCASRSGSSYEQYFGPGTRLTVT.

V is TRBV5-4 and J is TRBJ2-1; 7 bases align to TRBD1. The V and J ends lost 3 bases and 4 bases, in that order; junction bases with no gene match: 10. The CDR3 spans 16 residues. Germline V gene lookup returns CDR1 SGHNT and CDR2 YYREEE (reference sequence). The DNA for the CDR3 is TGTGCCAGCAGCTCCGGAGGTGGGACAGTTTACAATGAGCAGTTCTTC. Translation: CASSSGGGTVYNEQFF.

The chain uses TRBV5-1 and TRBJ2-7; 9 bases fit TRBD2. After removal of 4 bases from V and 6 bases from J, the junction contained 8 bases not matched to a gene. The germline gives CDR1 SGHRS, CDR2 YFSETQ. This CDR3 contains 14 residues. The CDR3 is CASSTQGLAVEQYF. CDR3 nucleotide sequence: TGCGCCAGCAGCACGCAGGGACTAGCAGTCGAGCAGTACTTC.

The gene calls are TRBV28 and TRBJ1-2; the D gene is possibly TRBD1 (5 bases). CDR3 length: 14 residues. Germline CDR1 is MDHEN and CDR2 is SYDVKM. The V and J ends lost 7 bases and 8 bases respectively, with 20 bases between them. CDR3 DNA sequence: TGTGCCAGCACCCTGGGGGGGGTAGTAGGAGGCTACACCTTC. This gives the protein CASTLGGVVGGYTF.

This clone was observed once. The rearrangement uses TRBV6-5 and TRBJ2-2; D is unclear. Germline V lookup: CDR1 MNHEY, CDR2 SVGAGI. The CDR3 spans 15 residues. Trimming removed 7 bases at V and 2 bases at J, with 14 bases between. CDR3 bases: TGTGCCAGCACTCGTGCGTCGGGTAACACCGGGGAGCTGTTTTTT. Protein sequence: CASTRASGNTGELFF.

This chain connects TRBV6-1 to TRBJ1-5, with TRBD1 as a possible D gene (5 bases). Trimming shortened V by 1 base and J by 0 bases, and 19 bases separated the two germline ends. Germline-derived CDR1 and CDR2 are MNHNS and SASEGT. This CDR3 has 19 amino acids. DNA for the CDR3: TGTGCCAGCAGTGAAGATGGAAGGGGAGGGGAGTATAGCAATCAGCCCCAGCATTTT. Translating it yields CASSEDGRGGEYSNQPQHF.

The chain is built from TRBV7-8 and TRBJ2-1; D call uncertain. This CDR3 is 15 amino acids long. V lost 1 base to trimming and J lost 4 bases, with 11 bases between them. Germline assignment: CDR1 SGHVS and CDR2 FQNEAQ. DNA for the CDR3: TGTGCCAGCAGCTTAGGCCCTGGCCAGTACAATGAGCAGTTCTTC. Protein product: CASSLGPGQYNEQFF.

The chain recombines TRBV19 with TRBJ2-5; perhaps TRBD2 as D (6 bases). Trimming pared 5 bases from V and 4 bases from J, leaving 14 bases between. The CDR3 runs to 14 residues. The V gene's germline CDR1 is LNHDA and CDR2 SQIVND (reference sequence). In nucleotides, the CDR3 is TGTGCCAGTAGTCCTTCCGGGGGAGGAGAGACCCAGTACTTC. Translating gives CASSPSGGGETQYF.

J is TRBJ2-5 and V is TRBV5-1; 11 bases match TRBD2. Germline values: CDR1 SGHRS, CDR2 YFSETQ. This CDR3 spans 16 amino acids. V was clipped by 3 bases and J by 8 bases; unmatched bases: 12. CDR3 sequence reads: CASSWGTSGKADTQYF. The DNA of the CDR3 is TGCGCCAGCAGCTGGGGGACTAGCGGAAAGGCGGATACCCAGTACTTC.

This chain uses TRBV5-8 with TRBJ2-2; 10 nucleotides agree with TRBD2. Germline V gene lookup returns CDR1 SGHTS and CDR2 YDEGEE. V was pared by 0 bases and J by 4 bases, with 6 bases of the junction left unmatched. CDR3 length: 17 amino acids. The CDR3 here is CASSLALAGASTGELFF. In nucleotides, the CDR3 is TGTGCCAGCAGCTTGGCCCTAGCGGGAGCGTCCACCGGGGAGCTGTTTTTT.

This sequence joins TRBV11-2 and TRBJ2-5; 7 bases match TRBD2. Germline loops: CDR1 SGHAT, CDR2 FQNNGV. Germline trimming cut 1 base from V and 2 bases from J; bases unmatched to any gene: 4. CDR3 length equals 15 residues. CDR3 sequence: CASSLAGGGQETQYF. CDR3 in DNA: TGTGCCAGCAGCTTAGCGGGAGGTGGGCAAGAGACCCAGTACTTC.

The chain employs TRBV28 and TRBJ2-5; 8 nucleotides agree with TRBD1. Germline CDR1 is MDHEN and CDR2 is SYDVKM. V gave up 3 bases and J gave up 10 bases; unmatched junction bases: 10. The CDR3 has 14 amino acids. The CDR3 DNA reads TGTGCCAGCAGTTTGAACAGGGGGATGGGCGGCCAGTACTTC. This codes for CASSLNRGMGGQYF.

Only a few counts were recorded for this clone. The chain carries TRBV3-1 (or the pseudogene TRBV3-2) and TRBJ2-5, with a possible D match to TRBD2 (5 bases). From germline, CDR1 is LGHDT and CDR2 YNNKEL (reference sequence). V lost 0 bases and J lost 8, with 10 bases in between. CDR3 length: 13 amino acids. The CDR3 sequence: CASSQDYSGTQYF. DNA for the CDR3: TGTGCCAGCAGCCAAGACTACAGCGGAACCCAGTACTTC.